These 7 T cell receptor beta chains share one sample of origin, sequenced in a study of cytotoxic CD8 clonotypes in ibrutinib-treated CLL. Data came from immunoSEQ multiplex PCR; TCRdb stores just in-frame clones and leaves some out. This repertoire shows about 14,000 clones, more than 45% found once; its top ten account for less than 35%. Specimen: PBMCs, collected at an approximately 22-month disease-progression time point, from a patient treated with ibrutinib. These receptors were taken from a human donor with chronic lymphocytic leukemia.

This clone was seen only once. The CDR3 loop reads CASSQDAGLGPQHF. The CDR3 bases are TGCGCCAGCAGCCAAGATGCGGGGCTAGGGCCCCAGCATTTT. The J gene is TRBJ1-5, the V gene TRBV4-1; tentatively, D is TRBD1 (5 bases). Germline-derived CDR1 and CDR2 are MGHRA and YSYEKL. The V gene lost 0 bases and the J gene lost 9 bases, with 12 bases spanning the gap. The CDR3 runs 14 residues.

V gene TRBV5-6 combines with J gene TRBJ1-1; tentative D call: TRBD1 (6 bases). The CDR3 contains 19 residues. Germline CDR1 reads SGHDT; CDR2 reads YYEEEE. V lost 0 bases and J lost 1, with 22 bases in between. The CDR3 reads CASSLDFIGGEIRNTEAFF. As DNA, the CDR3 is TGTGCCAGCAGCTTGGACTTTATCGGGGGCGAGATACGGAACACTGAAGCTTTCTTT.

This clone was counted between two and nine times. The V and J genes are TRBV2 and TRBJ2-7, with TRBD2 matching 13 bases. This CDR3 has 17 amino acids. The V segment lost 6 bases and the J segment 0 bases; nucleotides outside the gene matches: 8. Per germline, CDR1 SNHLY and CDR2 FYNNEI. The CDR3 coding sequence is TGTGCCAGCAGGCCGGGACTAGCGGGGACTTACTCCTACGAGCAGTACTTC. Translated: CASRPGLAGTYSYEQYF.

V usage is TRBV5-1 and J usage is TRBJ1-5, with D possibly matching TRBD1 (6 bases). CDR1 SGHRS and CDR2 YFSETQ come from the germline V gene. The CDR3 contains 15 residues. V lost 1 base and J 2 bases, leaving 10 bases between the germline ends. CDR3 nucleotide sequence: TGCGCCAGCAGCTTGAGGGGGGCAGGCAATCAGCCCCAGCATTTT. Protein product: CASSLRGAGNQPQHF. The full variable domain, in which reference TRBV5-1 and TRBJ1-5 provide the parts outside the CDR3, is KAGVTQTPRYLIKTRGQQVTLSCSPISGHRSVSWYQQTPGQGLQFLFEYFSETQRNKGNFPGRFSGRQFSNSRSEMNVSTLELGDSALYLCASSLRGAGNQPQHFGDGTRLSIL.

This rearrangement joins TRBV2 to TRBJ1-1, with D possibly TRBD1 on 6 matching bases. Trimming took 4 bases from V and 3 from J, leaving 9 bases between them. The CDR3 has 13 residues. Germline V gene data show CDR1 as SNHLY and CDR2 as FYNNEI. CDR3 coding DNA: TGTGCCAGCAGTGCTACAGGGCACACTGAAGCTTTCTTT. Protein product: CASSATGHTEAFF.

V and J are TRBV29-1 and TRBJ1-1; no clear D gene. The CDR3 spans 11 residues. Trimming left V 6 bases short and J 3 bases short, with 8 bases between. Germline CDR1 is SQVTM and CDR2 is ANQGSEA. CDR3: CSVRTHTEAFF. Here the CDR3 DNA reads TGCAGCGTGAGGACTCACACTGAAGCTTTCTTT.

The chain recombines TRBV7-9 with TRBJ1-1, with a possible D match to TRBD1 (5 bases). The CDR3 runs 14 residues. Germline CDR1 is SEHNR and CDR2 is FQNEAQ (reference sequence). Trimming removed 5 bases at V and 6 bases at J, with 16 bases between. In DNA, the CDR3 is TGTGCCAGCAGCGGGCTACCACTGGGGGCTGAAGCTTTCTTT. It translates to CASSGLPLGAEAFF.